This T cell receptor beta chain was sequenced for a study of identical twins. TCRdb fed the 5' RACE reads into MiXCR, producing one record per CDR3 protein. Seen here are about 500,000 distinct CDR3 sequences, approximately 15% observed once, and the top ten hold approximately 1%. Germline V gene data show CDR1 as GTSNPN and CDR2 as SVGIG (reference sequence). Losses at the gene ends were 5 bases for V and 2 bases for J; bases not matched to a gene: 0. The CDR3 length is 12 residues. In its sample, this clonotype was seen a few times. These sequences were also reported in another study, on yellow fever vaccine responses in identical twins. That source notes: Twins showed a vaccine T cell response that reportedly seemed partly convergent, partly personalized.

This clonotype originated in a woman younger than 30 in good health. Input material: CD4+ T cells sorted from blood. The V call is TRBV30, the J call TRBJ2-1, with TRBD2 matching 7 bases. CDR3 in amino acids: CAWAGAYNEQFF. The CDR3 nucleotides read TGTGCCTGGGCGGGGGCCTACAATGAGCAGTTCTTC.